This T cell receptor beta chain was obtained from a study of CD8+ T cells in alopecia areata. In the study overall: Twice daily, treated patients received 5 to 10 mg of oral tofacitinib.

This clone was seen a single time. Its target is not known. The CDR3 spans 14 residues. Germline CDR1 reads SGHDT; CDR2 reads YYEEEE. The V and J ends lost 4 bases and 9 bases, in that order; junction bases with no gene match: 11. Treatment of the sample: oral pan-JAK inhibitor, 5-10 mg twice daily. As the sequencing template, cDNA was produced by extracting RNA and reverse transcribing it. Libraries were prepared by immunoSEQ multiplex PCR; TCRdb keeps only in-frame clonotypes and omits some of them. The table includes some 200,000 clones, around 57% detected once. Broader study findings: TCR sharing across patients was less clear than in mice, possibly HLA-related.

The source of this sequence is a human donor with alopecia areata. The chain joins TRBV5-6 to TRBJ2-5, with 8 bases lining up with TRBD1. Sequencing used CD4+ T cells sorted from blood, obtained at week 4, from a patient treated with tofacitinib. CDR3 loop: CASSQGQGNVAQYF. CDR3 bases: TGTGCCAGCAGCCAAGGACAGGGAAACGTGGCCCAGTACTTC.